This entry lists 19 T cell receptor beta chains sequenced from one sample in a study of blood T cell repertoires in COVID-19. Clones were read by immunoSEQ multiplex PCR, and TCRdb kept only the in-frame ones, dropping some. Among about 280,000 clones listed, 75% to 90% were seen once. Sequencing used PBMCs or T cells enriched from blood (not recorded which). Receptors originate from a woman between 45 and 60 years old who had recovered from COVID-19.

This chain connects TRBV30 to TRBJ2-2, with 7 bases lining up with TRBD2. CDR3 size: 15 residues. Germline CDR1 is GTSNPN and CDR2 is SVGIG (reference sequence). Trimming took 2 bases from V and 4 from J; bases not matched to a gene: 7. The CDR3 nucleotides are TGTGCCTGGAGTCTAGCGGCCAGTAGCACCGGGGAGCTGTTTTTT. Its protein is CAWSLAASSTGELFF.

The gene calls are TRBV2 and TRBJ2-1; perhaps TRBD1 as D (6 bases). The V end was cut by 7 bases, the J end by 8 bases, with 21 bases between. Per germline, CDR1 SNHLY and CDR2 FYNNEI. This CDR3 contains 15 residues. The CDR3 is CASIWQGIIVDEQFF. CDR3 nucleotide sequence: TGTGCCAGCATCTGGCAGGGGATAATTGTCGATGAGCAGTTCTTC.

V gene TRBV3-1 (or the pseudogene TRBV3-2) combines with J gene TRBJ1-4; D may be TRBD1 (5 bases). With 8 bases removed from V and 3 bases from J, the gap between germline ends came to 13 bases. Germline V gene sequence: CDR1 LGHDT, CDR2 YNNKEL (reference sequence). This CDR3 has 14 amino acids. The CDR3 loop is CASGARVANEKLFF. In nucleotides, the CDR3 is TGTGCCAGCGGGGCACGAGTAGCTAATGAAAAACTGTTTTTT.

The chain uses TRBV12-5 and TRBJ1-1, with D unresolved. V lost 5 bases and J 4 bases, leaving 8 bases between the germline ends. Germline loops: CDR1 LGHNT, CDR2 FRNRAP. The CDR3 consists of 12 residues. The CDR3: CASGEGLTEAFF. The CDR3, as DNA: TGTGCTAGTGGTGAGGGTCTCACTGAAGCTTTCTTT.

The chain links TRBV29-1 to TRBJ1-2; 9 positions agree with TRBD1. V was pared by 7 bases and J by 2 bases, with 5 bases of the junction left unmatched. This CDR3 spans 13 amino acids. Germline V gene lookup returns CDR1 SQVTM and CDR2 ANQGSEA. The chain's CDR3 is CSGTGERNYGYTF. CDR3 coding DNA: TGCAGCGGGACAGGGGAAAGAAACTATGGCTACACCTTC.

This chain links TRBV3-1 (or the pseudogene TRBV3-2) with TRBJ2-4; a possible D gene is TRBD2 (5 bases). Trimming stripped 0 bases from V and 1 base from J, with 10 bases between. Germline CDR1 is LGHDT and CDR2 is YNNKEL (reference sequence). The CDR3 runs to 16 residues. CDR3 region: CASSQEPGSAKNIQYF. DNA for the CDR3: TGTGCCAGCAGCCAAGAACCGGGATCGGCCAAAAACATTCAGTACTTC.

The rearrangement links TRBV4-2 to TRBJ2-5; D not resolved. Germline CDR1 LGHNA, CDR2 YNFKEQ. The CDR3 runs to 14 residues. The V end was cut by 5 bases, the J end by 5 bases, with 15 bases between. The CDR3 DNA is TGTGCCAGCAGCGTACCCGGGTCTCGGGAGACCCAGTACTTC. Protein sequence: CASSVPGSRETQYF.

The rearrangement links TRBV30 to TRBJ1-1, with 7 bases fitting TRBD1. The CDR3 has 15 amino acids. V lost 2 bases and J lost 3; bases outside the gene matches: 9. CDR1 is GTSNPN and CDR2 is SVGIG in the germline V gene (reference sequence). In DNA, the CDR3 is TGTGCCTGGAGTAGTAGGGGGCTTTGGGACACTGAAGCTTTCTTT. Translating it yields CAWSSRGLWDTEAFF.

The CDR3 DNA reads TGTGCCAGCAGCCCCACAGGGATCCACGAGCAGTACTTC. Protein: CASSPTGIHEQYF. The chain links TRBV7-2 to TRBJ2-7; maybe TRBD1 (6 bases). V lost 5 bases and J 5 bases, leaving 13 bases between the germline ends. CDR1 and CDR2 from the germline V gene are SGHTA and FQGNSA. The CDR3 has 13 amino acids.

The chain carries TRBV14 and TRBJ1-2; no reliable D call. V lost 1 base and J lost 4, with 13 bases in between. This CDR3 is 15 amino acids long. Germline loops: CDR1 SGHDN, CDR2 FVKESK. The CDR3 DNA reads TGTGCCAGCAGCCAAGGGTTCGGGGTTTCCTATGGCTACACCTTC. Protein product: CASSQGFGVSYGYTF.

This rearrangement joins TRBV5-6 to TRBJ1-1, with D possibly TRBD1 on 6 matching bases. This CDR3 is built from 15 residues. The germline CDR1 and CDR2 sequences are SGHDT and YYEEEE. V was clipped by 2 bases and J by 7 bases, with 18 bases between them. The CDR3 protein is CASSFYYRDLVEAFF. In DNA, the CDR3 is TGTGCCAGCAGCTTTTACTACAGGGATCTAGTTGAAGCTTTCTTT.

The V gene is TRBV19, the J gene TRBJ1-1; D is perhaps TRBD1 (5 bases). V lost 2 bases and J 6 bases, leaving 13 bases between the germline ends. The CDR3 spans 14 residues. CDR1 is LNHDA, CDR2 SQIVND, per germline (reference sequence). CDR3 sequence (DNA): TGTGCCAGTAGTATATACCAGGGCCACCCTGAAGCTTTCTTT. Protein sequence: CASSIYQGHPEAFF.

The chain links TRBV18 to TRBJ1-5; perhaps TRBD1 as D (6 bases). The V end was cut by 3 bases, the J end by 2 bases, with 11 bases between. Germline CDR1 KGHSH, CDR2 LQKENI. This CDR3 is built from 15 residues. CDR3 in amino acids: CASSPLDSGNQPQHF. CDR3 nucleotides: TGTGCCAGCTCACCTTTGGACAGTGGCAATCAGCCCCAGCATTTT. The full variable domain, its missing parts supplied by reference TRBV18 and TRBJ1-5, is NAGVMQNPRHLVRRRGQEARLRCSPMKGHSHVYWYRQLPEEGLKFMVYLQKENIIDESGMPKERFSAEFPKEGPSILRIQQVVRGDSAAYFCASSPLDSGNQPQHFGDGTRLSIL.

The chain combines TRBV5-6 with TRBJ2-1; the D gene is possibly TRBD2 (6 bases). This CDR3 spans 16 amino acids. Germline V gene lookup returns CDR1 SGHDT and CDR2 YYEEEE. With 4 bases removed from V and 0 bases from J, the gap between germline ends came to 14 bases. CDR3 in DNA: TGTGCCAGCAGCCGGGATGGAGGGCCCTCCTACAATGAGCAGTTCTTC. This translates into CASSRDGGPSYNEQFF.

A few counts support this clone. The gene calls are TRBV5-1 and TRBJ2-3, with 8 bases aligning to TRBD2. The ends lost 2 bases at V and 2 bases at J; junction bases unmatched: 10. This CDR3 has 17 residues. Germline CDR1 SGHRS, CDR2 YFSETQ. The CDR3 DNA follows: TGCGCCAGCAGCTTTAGCTCGGGGGGGCAACACACAGATACGCAGTATTTT. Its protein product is CASSFSSGGQHTDTQYF.

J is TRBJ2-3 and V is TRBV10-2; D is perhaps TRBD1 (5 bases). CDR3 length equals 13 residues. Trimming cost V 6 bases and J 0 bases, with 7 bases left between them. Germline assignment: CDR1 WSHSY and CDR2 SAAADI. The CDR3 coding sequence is TGCGCCAGCAGACAGGACAGCACAGATACGCAGTATTTT. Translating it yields CASRQDSTDTQYF.

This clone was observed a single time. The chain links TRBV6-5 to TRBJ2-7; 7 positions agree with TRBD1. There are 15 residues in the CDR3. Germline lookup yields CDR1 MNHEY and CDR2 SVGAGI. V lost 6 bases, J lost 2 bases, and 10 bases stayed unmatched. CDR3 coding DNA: TGTGCCAGCAGCCGCGCGAGGGACAGTCCCTACGAGCAGTACTTC. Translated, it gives CASSRARDSPYEQYF.

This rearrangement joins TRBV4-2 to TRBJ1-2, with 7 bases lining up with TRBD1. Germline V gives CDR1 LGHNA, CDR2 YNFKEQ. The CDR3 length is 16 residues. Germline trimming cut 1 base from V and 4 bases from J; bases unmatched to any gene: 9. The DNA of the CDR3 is TGTGCCAGCAGCCAAGTATCGGGACAGAGGGTCTATGGCTACACCTTC. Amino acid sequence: CASSQVSGQRVYGYTF.

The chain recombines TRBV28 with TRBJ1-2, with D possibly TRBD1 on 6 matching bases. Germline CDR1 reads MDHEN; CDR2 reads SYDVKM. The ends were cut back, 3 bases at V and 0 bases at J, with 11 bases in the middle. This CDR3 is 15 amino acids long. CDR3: CASSLPGQTNYGYTF. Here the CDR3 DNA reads TGTGCCAGCAGTTTGCCGGGACAAACTAACTATGGCTACACCTTC.